The 8 T cell receptor beta chains below were found in one sample sequenced in a study of cytomegalovirus exposure and HLA in healthy donors (dated by TCRdb to about 2017). The library was generated by the immunoSEQ multiplex PCR assay. The multiplex PCR relied on a mix of 60 forward primers for TCR Vbeta segments and 13 reverse primers for TCR Jbeta segments. TCRdb re-hosts the immuneACCESS table, in-frame sequences only. Its copies lack some clones; in the studies checked, an unresolved V gene accounts for under half of them, and the cause for the rest is not known. The sample data list some 150,000 clones, and about 70% of these were observed just once. In total, the top ten clones hold under 4.5% of the sample. Sequenced sample: PBMCs. All receptors come from a man in his late teens or twenties in good health and CMV-seronegative.

This clone was observed a handful of times. V gene TRBV5-1 combines with J gene TRBJ2-7; 10 positions agree with TRBD2. This CDR3 is 15 amino acids long. Germline V gene lookup returns CDR1 SGHRS and CDR2 YFSETQ. The J segment lost 6 bases and the V segment lost 0 bases, leaving 6 bases of the junction unmatched. The CDR3 coding sequence is TGCGCCAGCAGCTTGGAGCTAGCGGGAGCTCCCGAGCAGTACTTC. It yields the protein CASSLELAGAPEQYF.

The chain carries TRBV12-5 and TRBJ2-2; 7 nucleotides align to TRBD2. V trimming: 0 bases; J trimming: 6 bases; junction bases outside the gene matches: 7. The germline gives CDR1 LGHNT, CDR2 FRNRAP. CDR3 size: 16 residues. The CDR3 sequence: CASGLVRGSPAGELFF. The CDR3 DNA sequence: TGTGCTAGTGGTTTGGTACGCGGGAGTCCCGCCGGGGAGCTGTTTTTT.

This rearrangement joins TRBV7-8 to TRBJ1-6, with 8 bases matching TRBD1. The CDR3 totals 21 residues. J lost 0 bases, V lost 6 bases, and 19 bases had no gene match. Germline-derived CDR1 and CDR2 are SGHVS and FQNEAQ. In DNA form, the CDR3 reads TGTGCCAGCAGTACCCTAGTCCCCGGGACAGGACATAGCTCCTATAATTCACCCCTCCACTTT. Amino acid sequence: CASSTLVPGTGHSSYNSPLHF.

The chain is built from TRBV11-3 and TRBJ2-5; TRBD1 is a possible D gene (5 bases). Germline V gene sequence: CDR1 SGHNT, CDR2 YENEEA. The CDR3 runs to 14 residues. The V end lost 1 base, the J end lost 5 bases, and 11 bases lay between the germline ends. This CDR3 reads CASSLVTGSETQYF. Written as DNA, the CDR3 is TGTGCCAGCAGCTTAGTAACAGGTTCGGAGACCCAGTACTTC.

The chain employs TRBV27 and TRBJ2-3; 11 bases are shared with TRBD2. The junction had 4 bases not matched to a gene; V was cut back by 4 bases and J by 1 base. The V gene's germline CDR1 is MNHEY and CDR2 SMNVEV (reference sequence). The CDR3 sequence is 16 residues long. This chain's CDR3 is CASSSGLAEGTDTQYF. The CDR3 DNA reads TGTGCCAGCAGTTCGGGACTAGCGGAAGGCACAGATACGCAGTATTTT.

V is TRBV30 and J is TRBJ2-3; tentative D call: TRBD2 (6 bases). Per the germline V gene, CDR1 is GTSNPN and CDR2 is SVGIG (reference sequence). V was cut by 2 bases and J by 1 base, with 13 bases left in between. The CDR3 is made up of 15 amino acids. The CDR3 loop reads CAWSLNGGGTDTQYF. The CDR3 nucleotides are TGTGCCTGGAGTCTGAATGGCGGGGGCACAGATACGCAGTATTTT.

This clone was counted between two and nine times. The chain has TRBV7-8 and TRBJ1-2; D gene uncertain. The CDR3 has 15 residues. V shed 2 bases and J shed 2 bases, with 12 bases lying between them. CDR1 is SGHVS and CDR2 is FQNEAQ in the germline V gene. The CDR3: CASSLRAGENYGYTF. CDR3 DNA sequence: TGTGCCAGCAGCTTACGAGCGGGCGAGAACTATGGCTACACCTTC.

The table lists this clone with a few counts. This chain joins TRBV27 and TRBJ2-7; 14 bases are shared with TRBD2. CDR3 length: 19 amino acids. Germline lookup yields CDR1 MNHEY and CDR2 SMNVEV (reference sequence). Germline trimming cut 5 bases from V and 1 base from J; bases unmatched to any gene: 13. The CDR3 coding sequence is TGTGCCAGCAGTGAGCCGGGACTAGCGGGAGTTCCGAGGTCCTACGAGCAGTACTTC. Encoded protein: CASSEPGLAGVPRSYEQYF.